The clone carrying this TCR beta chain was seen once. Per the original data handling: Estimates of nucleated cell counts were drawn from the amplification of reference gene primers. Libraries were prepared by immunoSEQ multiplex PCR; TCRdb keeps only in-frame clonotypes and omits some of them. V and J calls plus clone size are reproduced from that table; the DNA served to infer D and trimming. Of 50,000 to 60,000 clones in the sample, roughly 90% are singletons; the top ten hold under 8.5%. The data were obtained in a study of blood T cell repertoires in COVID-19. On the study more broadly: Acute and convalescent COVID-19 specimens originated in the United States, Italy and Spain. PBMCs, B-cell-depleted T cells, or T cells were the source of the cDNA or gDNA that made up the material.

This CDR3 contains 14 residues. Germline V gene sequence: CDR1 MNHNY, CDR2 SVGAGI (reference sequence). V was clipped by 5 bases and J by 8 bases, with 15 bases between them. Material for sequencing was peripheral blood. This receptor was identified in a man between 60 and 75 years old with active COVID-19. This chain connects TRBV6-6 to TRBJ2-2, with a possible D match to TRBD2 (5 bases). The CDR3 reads CASSDGISSGELFF. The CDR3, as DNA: TGTGCCAGCAGTGACGGGATCTCTTCGGGGGAGCTGTTTTTT.